The clone carrying this T cell receptor (beta chain) has more than one count but fewer than ten. Its antigen remains unidentified. Data came from immunoSEQ multiplex PCR; TCRdb stores just in-frame clones and leaves some out. Counted here are around 90,000 clones, around 86% occurring once; the ten biggest clones make up more than 12%. The sample is drawn from a study of radiotherapy plus CTLA-4 blockade in lung cancer. Findings of the study overall: Radiotherapy plus ipilimumab was followed by expansion in blood of tumor-derived TCR clones.

Chemo-refractory metastatic non-small-cell lung cancer patients were treated with focal radiation plus CTLA-4 blockade with ipilimumab. This receptor was obtained from a human donor with non-small cell lung cancer that progressed on radiotherapy plus ipilimumab. Sequenced here: peripheral blood, sampled from a patient treated with radiotherapy plus ipilimumab.

The CDR3 nucleotides are TGTGCCAGCAGCCCCGACCCGGCACGCTCCTACGAGCAGTACTTC. Protein product: CASSPDPARSYEQYF. This chain links TRBV6-6 with TRBJ2-7, with unresolved D. Trimming left V 6 bases short and J 0 bases short, with 15 bases between. The CDR3 sequence is 15 residues long. Germline CDR1 is MNHNY and CDR2 is SVGAGI (reference sequence).